The T cell receptor beta chain under discussion was sequenced for a study of identical twins. Study-wide findings and caveats: Beta out-of-frame twin sharing showed a weaker excess.

This clonotype was observed at least ten times. Its antigen is not identified. cDNA molecules carried unique molecular identifiers, and template switching added a universal primer site. Using its own MiXCR run on the 5' RACE reads, TCRdb lists one record per CDR3 protein. The sample has approximately 260,000 distinct CDR3 sequences, over 12% seen once; the top ten hold around 8.9%. Healthy Caucasians provided all donations. The sample was memory (CD45RO+) T cells sorted from blood. The source of this sequence is a woman aged 18-30 years in good health.

CDR3 sequence: CASSPGQVEQFF. The CDR3 DNA reads TGCGCCAGCAGCCCAGGGCAGGTGGAGCAGTTCTTC. The chain employs TRBV5-1 and TRBJ2-1; maybe TRBD1 (5 bases). The V end was cut by 4 bases, the J end by 10 bases, with 12 bases between. CDR1 is SGHRS, CDR2 YFSETQ, per germline. The CDR3 totals 12 residues.